The rows below give T cell receptor beta chains drawn from one sample of a study of blood T cells in healthy people across ages. TCRdb fed the 5' RACE reads into MiXCR, producing one record per CDR3 protein. The sample holds roughly 1,700,000 distinct CDR3 sequences; 25% to 30% are singletons and the top ten take over 7%. The sample taken for sequencing was blood. Every receptor here comes from a woman in her 30s in good health. The CDR3 runs from the conserved cysteine through the conserved F or W. Each record gives: V gene, J gene, clone size, D gene, CDR3 DNA, CDR3 protein. The D gene is left open where the match is weak. Some rows have no size entry. The others give once, few or many, or a class for an expanded clone.

TRBV29-1	TRBJ2-5	few	NA	TGCAGCGTCGCCCCCCGGCTGGCGGGGGAGACCCAGTACTTC	CSVAPRLAGETQYF
TRBV7-2	TRBJ1-5	NA	NA	TGTGCCAGCAGCTGGGACGGTGGGAATCAGCCCCAGCATTTT	CASSWDGGNQPQHF
TRBV2	TRBJ2-1	few	TRBD2	TGTGCCAGCAGTGAAGCCGGACTAGGATATGAGCAGTTCTTC	CASSEAGLGYEQFF
TRBV9	TRBJ1-6	many	NA	TGTGCCAGCAGCGTAGGGAATTCACCCCTCCACTTT	CASSVGNSPLHF
TRBV12-3/TRBV12-4	TRBJ2-5	few	NA	TGTGCCAGCAGTTCAACTAGTACTGAAGAGACCCAGTACTTC	CASSSTSTEETQYF
TRBV7-2	TRBJ2-5	many	NA	TGTGCCAGCAGCCGCCTTGGTAGGGGCCAGTACCAAGAGACCCAGTACTTC	CASSRLGRGQYQETQYF
TRBV7-2	TRBJ2-7	many	NA	TGTGCCAGCAGCTTAGACGACGAAAACGCGTCCTACGAGCAGTACTTC	CASSLDDENASYEQYF
TRBV20-1	TRBJ2-7	few	TRBD2	TGCAGTGCTAGAAGGTCTAGCGGGTTCTCCTACGAGCAGTACTTC	CSARRSSGFSYEQYF
TRBV7-3	TRBJ1-1	few	TRBD1	TGTGCCAGCAGCTTGGACAGGGACCCTGCGGGAGCTTTCTTT	CASSLDRDPAGAFF
TRBV20-1	TRBJ2-1	NA	TRBD2	TGCAGTGCTCTAAGAGCGGGAGGGGAGGGTAATGAGCAGTTCTTC	CSALRAGGEGNEQFF
TRBV20-1	TRBJ1-4	NA	NA	TGCAGTGTAGCACAGGCCCCAGTTAATGAAAAACTGTTTTTT	CSVAQAPVNEKLFF
TRBV20-1	TRBJ2-7	many	NA	TGCAGTGCGAGAGAGCAGGGTCGGTACGAGCAGTACTTC	CSAREQGRYEQYF
TRBV5-1	TRBJ2-3	NA	TRBD2	TGCGCCAGCAGCCGGGACTGGACTAGCGGGGTCACAGATACGCAGTATTTT	CASSRDWTSGVTDTQYF
TRBV12-3/TRBV12-4	TRBJ2-3	NA	NA	TGTGCCAGCAGTCCTACCTATCAAGGAGATACGCAGTATTTT	CASSPTYQGDTQYF
TRBV3-1	TRBJ2-7	once	NA	TGTGCCAGCGCAGTTGGCAGTCAAGGGGCCTACGAGCAGTACTTC	CASAVGSQGAYEQYF
TRBV6-4	TRBJ1-6	few	NA	TGTGCCAGCAGACCGGACCTCTCCAATTCACCCCTCCACTTT	CASRPDLSNSPLHF
TRBV25-1	TRBJ2-3	few	NA	TGTGCCAGCAGTGGGGTGGATACGCAGTATTTT	CASSGVDTQYF
TRBV20-1	TRBJ2-1	few	NA	TGCAGTGCTAGAGATATGAGGGGACACTCCTACAATGAGCAGTTCTTC	CSARDMRGHSYNEQFF
TRBV5-1	TRBJ2-1	NA	NA	TGCGCCAGCAGCCAAGGGGGGGGCATCTACAATGAGCAGTTCTTC	CASSQGGGIYNEQFF
TRBV5-1	TRBJ2-6	NA	NA	TGCGCCAGCAGCTTGGCCCGGGACACCTTCTCTGGGGCCAACGTCCTGACTTTC	CASSLARDTFSGANVLTF
TRBV12-3/TRBV12-4	TRBJ2-6	NA	NA	TGTGCCAGCAGTTTTTCTGGGGACAACGTCCTGACTTTC	CASSFSGDNVLTF
TRBV6-5	TRBJ1-2	NA	NA	TGTGCCAGCAGTAGGGACGGGGTGGGGGGCTACACCTTC	CASSRDGVGGYTF
TRBV6-2/TRBV6-3	TRBJ2-7	NA	NA	TGTGCCAGCACCCCGGGACGAAGCTCCTACGAGCAGTACTTC	CASTPGRSSYEQYF
TRBV30	TRBJ2-1	few	TRBD2	TGTGCCTGGAGTACACTTAGCGGGGGACCCTACAATGAGCAGTTCTTC	CAWSTLSGGPYNEQFF
TRBV4-3	TRBJ2-3	NA	NA	TGCGCCAGCAGCCAAGACGCGGCCGGAAGCACAGATACGCAGTATTTT	CASSQDAAGSTDTQYF
TRBV10-3	TRBJ1-2	many	NA	TGTGCCATCAGTGAGTCCGGGCCGTCGAGAGGCTACACCTTC	CAISESGPSRGYTF
TRBV28	TRBJ2-3	NA	NA	TGTGCCAGCAACATCTTATCTAGCACAGATACGCAGTATTTT	CASNILSSTDTQYF
TRBV6-2/TRBV6-3	TRBJ2-1	few	TRBD1	TGTGCCAGCACCTTACAGGGGAGTGAGCAGTTCTTC	CASTLQGSEQFF
TRBV6-5	TRBJ2-1	NA	TRBD2	TGTGCCAGCAGTTACTCGTGGGCGGGGGGGCGGCATGAGCAGTTCTTC	CASSYSWAGGRHEQFF
TRBV19	TRBJ1-2	NA	NA	TGTGCCAGTAGTATAAATCCGGGGGCTTATGGCTACACCTTC	CASSINPGAYGYTF
TRBV27	TRBJ2-7	many	NA	TGTGCCAGCAGTTTAAAGGAGACGAACGAGCAGTACTTC	CASSLKETNEQYF
TRBV2	TRBJ1-2	few	NA	TGTGCCAGCAGGGAGATTGACAGAATTTCCTATGGCTACACCTTC	CASREIDRISYGYTF
TRBV7-6	TRBJ2-5	NA	NA	TGCGCCAGCAGCCTGAGGGGGGAGTCCCAGTACTTC	CASSLRGESQYF
TRBV20-1	TRBJ1-4	NA	NA	TGCAGTGCTAGGAAGCGGGATGAAGAAAAACTGTTTTTT	CSARKRDEEKLFF
TRBV10-3	TRBJ1-5	NA	NA	TGTGCCATCAGTCCAGGCGAACGTCAGCCCCAGCATTTT	CAISPGERQPQHF
TRBV7-2	TRBJ1-2	few	NA	TGTGCCAGCAGTTATAGGGGGGCTAACTATGGCTACACCTTC	CASSYRGANYGYTF
TRBV5-1	TRBJ1-2	NA	NA	TGCGCCAGCAGCCCCGGAGCCTCACTTAACTATGGCTACACCTTC	CASSPGASLNYGYTF
TRBV4-2	TRBJ2-2	NA	TRBD2	TGTGCCAGCAGCCCTCTCCCTAGCGGGGGTTTCGGGGAGCTGTTTTTT	CASSPLPSGGFGELFF
TRBV20-1	TRBJ1-4	NA	NA	TGCGGTGCTAGAGAGACGACGGATGAAAAACTGTTTTTT	CGARETTDEKLFF
TRBV11-2	TRBJ2-1	NA	NA	TGTGCCAGCAGCTTAGATTCCCCCCCCTACAATGAGCAGTTCTTC	CASSLDSPPYNEQFF
TRBV7-9	TRBJ1-2	many	NA	TGTGCCAGCACTCCGGCGGTCCGAGCTAACTATGGCTACACCTTC	CASTPAVRANYGYTF
TRBV12-3/TRBV12-4	TRBJ2-3	NA	NA	TGTGCCAGCAGTTCCTGGGGTAGGGGGGATACAGATGCGCAGTATTTT	CASSSWGRGDTDAQYF
TRBV12-3/TRBV12-4	TRBJ2-4	few	NA	TGTGCCAGCAGACTAGCCAAAAACATTCAGTACTTC	CASRLAKNIQYF
TRBV29-1	TRBJ1-2	NA	TRBD1	TGCAGCGTGGAGCAGGGGGTGACTAACTATGGCTACACCTTC	CSVEQGVTNYGYTF
TRBV25-1	TRBJ2-7	many	TRBD1	TGTGCCAGCAGTGAAGTAGGGACAGGGGACTACGAGCAGTACTTC	CASSEVGTGDYEQYF
TRBV29-1	TRBJ2-2	few	TRBD1	TGCAGCGTGGGGTCCGGGACAGGCAACACCGGGGAGCTGTTTTTT	CSVGSGTGNTGELFF
TRBV3-1	TRBJ1-3	few	NA	TGTGCCAGCAGCCGACAGGATCTTGGAAACACCATATATTTT	CASSRQDLGNTIYF
TRBV10-3	TRBJ2-1	NA	TRBD2	TGTGCCATCAGTTCGGGACTAGCGGGGGGTGAAAATGAGCAGTTCTTC	CAISSGLAGGENEQFF
TRBV29-1	TRBJ1-6	few	NA	TGCAGCGTCCATCGAGGGGGTAATTCACCCCTCCACTTT	CSVHRGGNSPLHF
TRBV7-2	TRBJ1-2	NA	NA	TGTGCCAGCAGCTCTGCGGGATCAAGCTATGGCTACACCTTC	CASSSAGSSYGYTF
TRBV10-3	TRBJ2-7	many	NA	TGTGCCACCTGCTGTATTGACTCCTACGAGCAGTACTTC	CATCCIDSYEQYF
TRBV5-1	TRBJ2-5	NA	NA	TGCGCCAGCAGCTTGTTGACGGTTGAAGAGACCCAGTACTTC	CASSLLTVEETQYF